The subject of this entry is one TCR beta chain. This CDR3 region has 13 residues. V shed 5 bases and J 5 bases; nucleotides not matched to a gene: 3. Germline CDR1 LNHNV, CDR2 YYDKDF (reference sequence). Clones were sequenced by immunoSEQ multiplex PCR, and TCRdb holds only the in-frame ones, with some missing. The data show 30,000 to 40,000 clones, approximately 90% seen once. This record belongs to a study of STAT5B mutations in CD4+ large granular lymphocyte leukemia. Sequencing used CD4+ T cells from blood buffy coats. The chain combines TRBV15 with TRBJ2-5, with 9 positions matching TRBD1. This clonotype was sampled from a human donor in good health. The CDR3 sequence: CATSWGTGETQYF. DNA for the CDR3: TGTGCCACCAGCTGGGGGACAGGGGAGACCCAGTACTTC.